What follows are 23 T cell receptor beta chains derived from one specimen sequenced in a study of cytomegalovirus exposure and HLA in healthy donors. It was with 60 Vbeta and 13 Jbeta primers that the PCR ran. Only in-frame clones appear in the TCRdb table, and some are missing; sequencing was by immunoSEQ multiplex PCR. The sample shows some 130,000 clones, 74% of them seen only once. What was sequenced was PBMCs. These receptors all come from a male donor in good health and CMV-seronegative.

This clone has a single count. V gene TRBV6-1 combines with J gene TRBJ2-3; tentatively, D is TRBD1 (6 bases). V lost 4 bases to trimming and J lost 2 bases, with 16 bases between them. Germline V gene sequence: CDR1 MNHNS, CDR2 SASEGT. This CDR3 is built from 16 residues. For the CDR3, the DNA is TGTGCCAGCAGTGCCGAACAGGGTCTCATCACAGATACGCAGTATTTT. Translation gives CASSAEQGLITDTQYF.

V and J are TRBV7-2 and TRBJ1-4, with 8 positions matching TRBD1. The J segment lost 8 bases and the V segment lost 4 bases, leaving 9 bases of the junction unmatched. Germline CDR1 SGHTA, CDR2 FQGNSA. The CDR3 has 15 residues. The chain's CDR3 is CASSSMTGVGEKLFF. DNA for the CDR3: TGTGCCAGCAGCTCGATGACAGGGGTGGGCGAAAAACTGTTTTTT.

The chain employs TRBV28 and TRBJ2-5; 9 bases agree with TRBD2. The CDR3 has 19 amino acids. V was pared by 2 bases and J by 4 bases, with 17 bases of the junction left unmatched. CDR1 is MDHEN, CDR2 SYDVKM, per germline. CDR3 residues: CASSLPELAGNLRGETQYF. CDR3 nucleotides: TGTGCCAGCAGTTTACCGGAGCTAGCGGGAAATCTTCGGGGAGAGACCCAGTACTTC.

This chain connects TRBV10-3 to TRBJ2-7; D uncertain. From germline, CDR1 is ENHRY and CDR2 SYGVKD. Trimming took off 3 bases at V and 2 bases at J, with 8 bases between the two ends. The CDR3 spans 13 residues. The CDR3 sequence is CAISDSLTYEQYF. The CDR3 DNA sequence: TGTGCCATCAGTGATTCCCTTACCTACGAGCAGTACTTC.

The CDR3, as DNA: TGTGCCAGCAGCGCTACACACAGGGCGAACACCGGGGAGCTGTTTTTT. Translated, it gives CASSATHRANTGELFF. The rearrangement uses TRBV7-6 and TRBJ2-2, with D possibly matching TRBD1 (6 bases). The CDR3 has 16 amino acids. Germline CDR1 SGHVS, CDR2 FNYEAQ. The V and J ends lost 5 bases and 0 bases respectively, with 13 bases between them.

Note on this clone: One end of the junction is discordant with germline, which a read error may explain. This chain uses TRBV7-7 with TRBJ2-3; 8 positions match TRBD1. Germline V gives CDR1 SSHAT, CDR2 FNYEAQ (reference sequence). This CDR3 region has 14 residues. DNA for the CDR3: TGTGCTAGCAGCTTGACAGGGGGCACAGATACGCAGTATTTT. Translating it yields CASSLTGGTDTQYF.

This clone has a single count. The rearrangement links TRBV28 to TRBJ2-1, with a tentative D call TRBD1 (5 bases). Germline V gene sequence: CDR1 MDHEN, CDR2 SYDVKM. The CDR3 loop spans 11 amino acids. Trimming left V 5 bases short and J 9 bases short, with 8 bases between. This chain's CDR3 is CASSPQGEQFF. In nucleotides, the CDR3 is TGTGCCAGCAGTCCCCAGGGTGAGCAGTTCTTC.

This chain joins TRBV4-1 and TRBJ1-3, with D possibly matching TRBD1 (6 bases). V lost 3 bases to trimming and J lost 8 bases, with 20 bases between them. The CDR3 sequence is 16 residues long. Germline V gene sequence: CDR1 MGHRA, CDR2 YSYEKL. Written as DNA, the CDR3 is TGCGCCAGCAGCCATCCGATACGGGACAAAGAACACACCATATATTTT. It yields the protein CASSHPIRDKEHTIYF.

This clone has more than one count but fewer than ten. CDR3 protein: CASSQDPPGRGEQFF. The CDR3 DNA sequence: TGCGCCAGCAGCCAAGACCCACCTGGCCGGGGTGAGCAGTTCTTC. The V gene is TRBV4-3, the J gene TRBJ2-1, with TRBD2 as a possible D gene (5 bases). V was cut by 0 bases and J by 9 bases, with 15 bases left in between. The CDR3 is 15 residues long. Germline assignment: CDR1 LGHNA and CDR2 YSLEER.

This chain joins TRBV25-1 and TRBJ2-2; TRBD2 matches at 13 bases. J gave up 6 bases and V 4 bases, and 8 bases lay outside the gene matches. This CDR3 spans 17 amino acids. Looked up from germline, CDR1 is MGHDK and CDR2 is SYGVNS. CDR3 bases: TGTGCCAGCAGTGCTCTCGGACTAGCGGGAGTCGCCGGGGAGCTGTTTTTT. This encodes CASSALGLAGVAGELFF.

This rearrangement joins TRBV7-6 to TRBJ1-5, with a tentative D call TRBD1 (5 bases). Germline assignment: CDR1 SGHVS and CDR2 FNYEAQ. Trimming shortened V by 3 bases and J by 2 bases, and 11 bases separated the two germline ends. CDR3 length: 15 residues. CDR3 region: CASSLGLIRNQPQHF. The CDR3 DNA is TGTGCCAGCAGCTTGGGACTTATTCGCAATCAGCCCCAGCATTTT.

V is TRBV18 and J is TRBJ2-5; D unresolved. There are 13 residues in the CDR3. Trimming pared 3 bases from V and 5 bases from J, leaving 10 bases between. Germline V gene data show CDR1 as KGHSH and CDR2 as LQKENI. The CDR3 coding sequence is TGTGCCAGCTCACCGCCTGAGGAGGAGACCCAGTACTTC. Amino acids: CASSPPEEETQYF. Full variable domain (remainder filled in from reference TRBV18 and TRBJ2-5): NAGVMQNPRHLVRRRGQEARLRCSPMKGHSHVYWYRQLPEEGLKFMVYLQKENIIDESGMPKERFSAEFPKEGPSILRIQQVVRGDSAAYFCASSPPEEETQYFGPGTRLLVL.

The gene calls are TRBV28 and TRBJ1-1; 10 bases are shared with TRBD1. With V trimmed by 4 bases and J by 4 bases, 3 bases remained unmatched. Germline lookup yields CDR1 MDHEN and CDR2 SYDVKM. The CDR3 has 14 residues. This CDR3 reads CASSSRTGGTEAFF. CDR3 nucleotide sequence: TGTGCCAGCAGTTCCAGGACAGGGGGCACTGAAGCTTTCTTT.

The chain carries TRBV7-2 and TRBJ1-4; perhaps TRBD1 as D (5 bases). V was clipped by 3 bases and J by 7 bases, with 12 bases between them. Germline CDR1 and CDR2: SGHTA and FQGNSA. The CDR3 has 14 residues. The chain's CDR3 is CASSFGAVGEKLFF. The CDR3, as DNA: TGTGCCAGCAGCTTTGGGGCAGTAGGTGAAAAACTGTTTTTT.

The chain couples TRBV19 to TRBJ1-3; 8 positions match TRBD1. CDR1 and CDR2 from the germline V gene are LNHDA and SQIVND (reference sequence). The CDR3 runs 16 residues. V gave up 4 bases and J gave up 4 bases; unmatched junction bases: 9. The CDR3 region is CASSKGQEDVGNTIYF. Here the CDR3 DNA reads TGTGCCAGTAGTAAGGGACAGGAGGATGTCGGAAACACCATATATTTT.

The chain recombines TRBV27 with TRBJ2-3; D may be TRBD2 (5 bases). Germline values: CDR1 MNHEY, CDR2 SMNVEV (reference sequence). The CDR3 is made up of 14 amino acids. V was trimmed by 4 bases and J by 6 bases, leaving 14 bases between them. CDR3 DNA: TGTGCCAGCAGTTACCGGGAAGGGTCGGATACGCAGTATTTT. Amino acid sequence: CASSYREGSDTQYF.

The chain uses TRBV19 and TRBJ2-1; 11 bases are shared with TRBD2. Germline lookup yields CDR1 LNHDA and CDR2 SQIVND (reference sequence). The V gene end was trimmed by 8 bases and the J gene end by 7 bases; junction bases not matched to a gene: 4. The CDR3 contains 13 residues. In nucleotides, the CDR3 is TGTGCCAGTTCCGGGACTAGCGGTAATGAGCAGTTCTTC. The encoded protein is CASSGTSGNEQFF.

In this sample, this clone turned up a few times. V is TRBV28 and J is TRBJ2-7, with D maybe TRBD2 (5 bases). Trimming removed 7 bases at V and 3 bases at J, with 10 bases between. Germline V gene lookup returns CDR1 MDHEN and CDR2 SYDVKM. This CDR3 comprises 12 residues. The CDR3 is CASNHRDYEQYF. The DNA of the CDR3 is TGTGCCAGCAACCACCGGGACTACGAGCAGTACTTC.

This clone appeared once. The V and J genes are TRBV2 and TRBJ2-3; a possible D gene is TRBD1 (6 bases). V shed 5 bases and J shed 1 base, with 13 bases lying between them. This CDR3 has 15 amino acids. CDR1 SNHLY and CDR2 FYNNEI come from the germline V gene. The CDR3 DNA reads TGTGCCAGCAGTCCAAGGAGGACAGGCACAGATACGCAGTATTTT. The encoded protein is CASSPRRTGTDTQYF.

This rearrangement joins TRBV5-1 to TRBJ2-5; 8 bases line up with TRBD1. V shed 2 bases, J shed 1 base, and the junction held 4 bases outside the gene matches. Looked up from germline, CDR1 is SGHRS and CDR2 is YFSETQ. This CDR3 is built from 15 residues. CDR3 nucleotide sequence: TGCGCCAGCAGCTTCACCGGACAGGGCCAAGAGACCCAGTACTTC. This gives the protein CASSFTGQGQETQYF.

The gene calls are TRBV6-1 and TRBJ1-6; D might be TRBD1 (6 bases). Germline CDR1 and CDR2: MNHNS and SASEGT. The CDR3 sequence is 14 residues long. V shed 4 bases and J shed 5 bases, with 9 bases lying between them. In nucleotides, the CDR3 is TGTGCCAGCAGTGTGGACAGTCATAATTCACCCCTCCACTTT. This encodes CASSVDSHNSPLHF.

In its sample, this clone was seen once. The V gene is TRBV7-6, the J gene TRBJ2-1, with a weak D call TRBD1 (5 bases). Germline V gene lookup returns CDR1 SGHVS and CDR2 FNYEAQ. V lost 2 bases and J 1 base, leaving 12 bases between the germline ends. This CDR3 region has 16 residues. The CDR3 DNA is TGTGCCAGCAGCTTAACTCGGCAGGGTTCCTACAATGAGCAGTTCTTC. Its protein is CASSLTRQGSYNEQFF. Combining the CDR3 with reference TRBV7-6 and TRBJ2-1 gives the whole variable domain GAGVSQSPRYKVTKRGQDVALRCDPISGHVSLYWYRQALGQGPEFLTYFNYEAQQDKSGLPNDRFSAERPEGSISTLTIQRTEQRDSAMYRCASSLTRQGSYNEQFFGPGTRLTVL.

The chain links TRBV10-3 to TRBJ1-4; 7 bases are shared with TRBD1. The CDR3 is made up of 16 amino acids. J was trimmed by 7 bases and V by 5 bases; bases with no gene match: 13. Germline-derived CDR1 and CDR2 are ENHRY and SYGVKD. The CDR3 DNA reads as TGTGCCATCAGTCCCTCGCCCAGGGGGGTTATTGAAAAACTGTTTTTT. It yields the protein CAISPSPRGVIEKLFF.